The 14 T cell receptor beta chains below come from one sample, sequenced in a study of T cells in women clearing cervical HPV infection. Repertoires were generated with immunoSEQ multiplex PCR, while TCRdb's copy carries only in-frame clones and drops some. The sample totals about 20,000 clones. The sequenced sample consisted of blood buffy coat. Receptors originate from a woman between 18 and 70 years old with a cervical HPV16 infection that either progressed to CIN3+ or cleared (not recorded which).

As for this clone: The read finishes 3 residues shy of the CDR3 end, and the germline J gene is used to complete it. This chain joins TRBV12-3 or TRBV12-4 and TRBJ2-5; 7 bases line up with TRBD2. V trimming: 6 bases; J trimming: 5 bases; junction bases outside the gene matches: 3. The CDR3 is made up of 12 amino acids. CDR3 bases read: TGTGCCAGCAGGCGGGGGACGGAGACC. It specifies CASRRGTET. The complete CDR3 sequence is CASRRGTETQYF.

This clone counts as medium-sized by frequency. The sequence runs out 3 residues before the end of the CDR3; the remainder is reconstructed from the germline J gene. The chain has TRBV7-2 and TRBJ2-4; unclear D gene. Germline lookup yields CDR1 SGHTA and CDR2 FQGNSA. Trimming cost V 5 bases and J 7 bases, with 9 bases left between them. The CDR3 sequence is 12 residues long. The CDR3: CASSAEWNIQYF. CDR3 bases read: TGTGCCAGCAGCGCGGAATGGAACATT.

A word on this clone: The read ends 3 residues early relative to the CDR3; the germline J gene fills the gap. V is TRBV6-2 or TRBV6-3 and J is TRBJ1-2; D is perhaps TRBD1 (6 bases). In germline, CDR1 is MNHEY, CDR2 SVGEGT. This CDR3 is 15 amino acids long. This CDR3 is CASKGPQGNTDTYTF. The CDR3 DNA, read in part, is TGTGCCAGCAAGGGTCCCCAGGGGAACACAGATACC.

On this clone itself: The CDR3 goes on 3 residues after the read ends, and that part is filled in from the germline J gene. V is TRBV19 and J is TRBJ1-2; no reliable D call. This CDR3 has 12 residues. The germline V gene has CDR1 LNHDA and CDR2 SQIVND (reference sequence). The sequenced CDR3 bases are TGTGCCAGCCGACTTAGCGGTGATACC. Translated, it gives CASRLSGDT. The complete CDR3 reads CASRLSGDTYTF.

Note on this clone: Read coverage stops 3 residues before the CDR3 terminus; the germline J gene supplies the remainder. The J gene is TRBJ2-1, the V gene TRBV19, with 9 positions matching TRBD2. The CDR3 extends over 14 amino acids. Germline trimming cut 10 bases from V and 6 bases from J; bases unmatched to any gene: 10. The germline CDR1 and CDR2 sequences are LNHDA and SQIVND (reference sequence). CDR3 DNA (partial): TGTGCCACCATTAGCGGGAGCCACCGCAATGAG. It specifies CATISGSHRNE. The whole CDR3 protein is CATISGSHRNEQFF. The variable domain in full, with the rest retrieved from reference TRBV19 and TRBJ2-1, is DGGITQSPKYLFRKEGQNVTLSCEQNLNHDAMYWYRQDPGQGLRLIYYSQIVNDFQKGDIAEGYSVSREKKESFPLTVTSAQKNPTAFYLCATISGSHRNEQFFGPGTRLTVL.

Of note for this clone: The CDR3 extends 3 residues past the end of the read, so its final part is completed from the germline J gene. The chain is built from TRBV7-6 and TRBJ2-2; tentatively, D is TRBD1 (8 bases). The germline V gene has CDR1 SGHVS and CDR2 FNYEAQ. This CDR3 has 14 residues. CDR3 sequence: CASSLTGEGEKLFF. The covered CDR3 bases are TGTGCCAGCAGCCTGACAGGGGAGGGTGAAAAG.

Concerning this clone itself: Relative to the germline gene, one junction end is altered; a read error may explain this. Read sequence stops 3 residues before the CDR3 end, and the germline J gene provides the missing end. This chain connects TRBV4-2 to TRBJ1-5, with D unclear. This CDR3 spans 15 amino acids. The germline gives CDR1 LGHNA, CDR2 YNFKEQ. The CDR3 bases that were read are TGCGCCAGCAGCCAAGCTTCCGGGGGCAATCAGCCC. Encoded protein: CASSQASGGNQP. The full CDR3 sequence reads CASSQASGGNQPQHF.

For this clone: The sequence runs out 3 residues before the end of the CDR3; the remainder is reconstructed from the germline J gene. The rearrangement uses TRBV30 and TRBJ2-3, with D unresolved. V was cut by 3 bases and J by 6 bases, with 7 bases left in between. Germline CDR1 GTSNPN, CDR2 SVGIG (reference sequence). This CDR3 contains 11 residues. The CDR3 here is CAWRQADTQYF. The part of the CDR3 DNA that was read is TGTGCCTGGAGACAAGCGGATACG.

As concerns this clone: The read terminates 3 residues ahead of where the CDR3 ends, so the germline J gene completes it. This chain uses TRBV10-3 with TRBJ2-2, with 7 bases that match TRBD2. Germline CDR1 is ENHRY and CDR2 is SYGVKD. Unmatched junction bases numbered 11, after V lost 8 bases and J lost 5 bases. There are 15 residues in the CDR3. The CDR3 loop reads CAIGGTEAGTGELFF. CDR3 bases read: TGTGCCATCGGGGGGACGGAAGCGGGGACCGGGGAG.

Turning to this clone: The read ends 3 residues before the CDR3 terminus; that terminus is restored from the germline J gene. The V call is TRBV30, the J call TRBJ2-2; TRBD1 matches at 7 bases. The CDR3 has 17 amino acids. Per the germline V gene, CDR1 is GTSNPN and CDR2 is SVGIG (reference sequence). The CDR3 region is CAWSPFKATGLNSPLFF. CDR3 bases read: TGTGCCTGGAGTCCTTTCAAAGCGACAGGGTTAAATTCACCG.

With respect to this clone: At one of its ends the junction is not consistent with the germline gene, which may arise from a read error. The CDR3 region is CASSLGPRSSYNDYTF. The CDR3 bases that were read are TGTGCTAGCAGCTTAGGACCCAGGAGCTCCTACAATGAC. V usage is TRBV7-7 and J usage is TRBJ1-2; the D is unclear. Read data end 3 residues before the CDR3 end; the end is taken from the germline J gene. The length of the CDR3 is 16 residues. Germline-derived CDR1 and CDR2 are SSHAT and FNYEAQ (reference sequence).

Remarks on this clone: The sequenced fragment ends 3 residues before the CDR3 boundary, so the rest is inferred from the germline J gene. The chain combines TRBV6-1 with TRBJ1-4, with D possibly TRBD1 on 6 matching bases. The CDR3 spans 16 residues. Germline lookup yields CDR1 MNHNS and CDR2 SASEGT. CDR3 sequence reads: CASRELTGLINSPLFF. The part of the CDR3 DNA that was read is TGTGCCAGCAGGGAATTAACAGGGCTTATTAATTCACCA.

Concerning this clone: The CDR3 end falls 3 residues outside the read, so it is completed with the germline J gene. The gene calls are TRBV20-1 and TRBJ1-4, with D possibly being TRBD1 (5 bases). Looked up from germline, CDR1 is DFQATT and CDR2 is SNEGSKA (reference sequence). The CDR3 totals 15 residues. The sequenced part of the CDR3 DNA is TGCAGTGCTAGAGATTGGGCAGGGCTTAATTCACCA. Residues: CSARDWAGLNSP. The whole CDR3 sequence reads CSARDWAGLNSPLFF.

On this clone itself: The CDR3 extends 3 residues past the end of the read, so its final part is completed from the germline J gene. The chain carries TRBV4-1 and TRBJ2-1; 11 bases align to TRBD2. V gave up 4 bases and J gave up 7 bases; unmatched junction bases: 3. The CDR3 loop spans 14 amino acids. Looked up from germline, CDR1 is MGHRA and CDR2 is YSYEKL. The CDR3 loop is CASSPWTSGNEQFF. The CDR3 DNA, read in part, is TGCGCCAGCAGCCCTTGGACTAGCGGGAATGAG.